This T cell receptor (beta chain) was sequenced for a study of CD8 T cells in ankylosing spondylitis. General study findings and limits: The study identified a TCR beta motif of under ten highly homologous variants that appeared characteristic of ankylosing spondylitis blood. In peripheral blood, disease-linked CD8+ clones occurred at relatively low frequencies. In ankylosing spondylitis patients, matched synovial fluid reportedly showed significant enrichment of disease-linked clones. Earlier literature documents some of the motif variants in reactive arthritis synovial fluid and blood.

The length of the CDR3 is 15 residues. The ends lost 6 bases at V and 7 bases at J; junction bases unmatched: 9. This clonotype turned up a few times. Its antigen is as yet unknown. Making the TCR beta libraries involved quantitative 5'-RACE with molecular barcodes. Via MiXCR, TCRdb re-called the 5' RACE reads, giving one row per CDR3 protein. The table shows more than 650,000 distinct CDR3 sequences, with over 9.5% occurring only once. The source is a male donor with ankylosing spondylitis. Specimen: blood, either unsorted or a sorted T cell fraction (not recorded which). The chain links TRBV12-3 or TRBV12-4 to TRBJ2-2; 9 nucleotides agree with TRBD1. The CDR3 is CASRTNRGPDGELFF. The CDR3 nucleotides are TGTGCCAGCAGGACCAACAGGGGGCCTGACGGGGAGCTGTTTTTT.